The 14 T cell receptor beta chains reported below all come from one sample, sequenced in a study of blood T cell repertoires in COVID-19. TCRdb's copy holds only in-frame clones and misses some; the assay was immunoSEQ multiplex PCR. The table includes tens of thousands of clones, 70% to 90% detected once. Material for sequencing was peripheral blood. The receptors come from a human donor in a cohort sampled during active COVID-19. The donor label of this sample is uncertain.

The V gene is TRBV5-1, the J gene TRBJ2-2, with D possibly being TRBD1 (5 bases). The CDR3 has 15 amino acids. V dropped 2 bases and J dropped 0 bases, with 8 bases sitting between them. Germline CDR1 reads SGHRS; CDR2 reads YFSETQ. Here the CDR3 DNA reads TGCGCCAGCAGCTTACAGGAACCGAACACCGGGGAGCTGTTTTTT. It encodes CASSLQEPNTGELFF.

This clone was found a few times. The chain couples TRBV7-9 to TRBJ2-1; TRBD2 might be the D (6 bases). V lost 5 bases, J lost 0 bases, and 11 bases lay in between. This CDR3 is built from 15 residues. Germline V CDR1 and CDR2: SEHNR, FQNEAQ (reference sequence). CDR3 sequence reads: CASSAGRSSYNEQFF. The CDR3, as DNA: TGTGCCAGCAGCGCGGGACGGAGCTCCTACAATGAGCAGTTCTTC.

The chain has TRBV24-1 and TRBJ1-1, with a tentative D call TRBD1 (6 bases). CDR3 length equals 17 residues. With 2 bases removed from V and 1 base from J, the gap between germline ends came to 16 bases. Germline V CDR1 and CDR2: KGHDR, SFDVKD. The CDR3 sequence is CATSDSSGDAGNTEAFF. CDR3 DNA sequence: TGTGCCACCAGTGATTCTTCAGGGGACGCGGGGAACACTGAAGCTTTCTTT.

The chain is built from TRBV7-3 and TRBJ2-7, with D unclear. The germline V gene encodes CDR1 SGHTA and CDR2 FQGTGA. CDR3 length equals 14 residues. Trimming took off 4 bases at V and 2 bases at J, with 12 bases between the two ends. The chain's CDR3 is CASSYPASAYEQYF. The CDR3 nucleotides are TGTGCCAGCAGCTACCCCGCGAGCGCCTACGAGCAGTACTTC.

This chain uses TRBV20-1 with TRBJ2-3; D ambiguous. Looked up from germline, CDR1 is DFQATT and CDR2 is SNEGSKA (reference sequence). The CDR3 totals 15 residues. V was pared by 3 bases and J by 0 bases, with 13 bases between. CDR3 nucleotides: TGCAGTGCTAGTGGTGCGGTAACTAGCACAGATACGCAGTATTTT. This gives the protein CSASGAVTSTDTQYF.

In its sample, this clone was seen once. The chain recombines TRBV19 with TRBJ1-4; D remains unclear. CDR1 is LNHDA, CDR2 SQIVND, per germline (reference sequence). V lost 3 bases to trimming and J lost 0 bases, with 8 bases between them. This CDR3 spans 15 amino acids. CDR3 amino acids: CASSIPGATNEKLFF. The CDR3 DNA reads TGTGCCAGTAGTATCCCCGGGGCAACTAATGAAAAACTGTTTTTT. The variable domain in full, with the rest retrieved from reference TRBV19 and TRBJ1-4, is DGGITQSPKYLFRKEGQNVTLSCEQNLNHDAMYWYRQDPGQGLRLIYYSQIVNDFQKGDIAEGYSVSREKKESFPLTVTSAQKNPTAFYLCASSIPGATNEKLFFGSGTQLSVL.

The V call is TRBV14, the J call TRBJ2-3; TRBD2 agrees at 12 bases. J lost 4 bases, V lost 4 bases, and 3 bases had no gene match. The CDR3 contains 15 residues. Germline CDR1 SGHDN, CDR2 FVKESK. The CDR3 DNA sequence: TGTGCCAGCAGCCCGACTAGCGGGAGTTCAGATACGCAGTATTTT. This sequence encodes CASSPTSGSSDTQYF.

The rearrangement links TRBV27 to TRBJ2-1; no clear D gene. Germline V gene lookup returns CDR1 MNHEY and CDR2 SMNVEV (reference sequence). Trimming removed 10 bases at V and 0 bases at J, with 10 bases between. The CDR3 is 13 amino acids. CDR3 sequence: CATRPSSYNEQFF. For the CDR3, the DNA is TGTGCCACCCGCCCGAGCTCCTACAATGAGCAGTTCTTC.

The chain employs TRBV18 and TRBJ2-7, with 11 bases lining up with TRBD2. Germline V CDR1 and CDR2: KGHSH, LQKENI. This CDR3 is 15 amino acids long. J lost 1 base, V lost 3 bases, and 2 bases had no gene match. This CDR3 is CASSPRLAGSYEQYF. CDR3 sequence (DNA): TGTGCCAGCTCACCTAGACTAGCGGGGTCCTACGAGCAGTACTTC.

The gene calls are TRBV4-1 and TRBJ2-6, with 10 bases lining up with TRBD2. The CDR3 runs to 18 residues. V shed 3 bases and J 2 bases; nucleotides not matched to a gene: 7. Germline lookup yields CDR1 MGHRA and CDR2 YSYEKL. The DNA for the CDR3 is TGCGCCAGCAGCCATCTAATAGCGGGAGGCACTGGGGCCAACGTCCTGACTTTC. Translating it yields CASSHLIAGGTGANVLTF.

The chain combines TRBV30 with TRBJ1-2; 8 positions agree with TRBD1. The V gene's germline CDR1 is GTSNPN and CDR2 SVGIG (reference sequence). V gave up 3 bases and J gave up 7 bases; unmatched junction bases: 10. The CDR3 runs to 14 residues. The CDR3 region is CAWSVDRGLGGYTF. The CDR3 DNA sequence: TGTGCCTGGAGCGTAGACAGGGGATTAGGTGGCTACACCTTC.

The chain is built from TRBV5-4 and TRBJ2-1; TRBD2 matches 14 bases. V was clipped by 4 bases and J by 7 bases; unmatched bases: 7. Germline lookup yields CDR1 SGHNT and CDR2 YYREEE (reference sequence). CDR3 length: 16 amino acids. The CDR3 coding sequence is TGTGCCAGCAGCCGACTAGCGGGAGGGCCGGGGAATGAGCAGTTCTTC. It codes for CASSRLAGGPGNEQFF.

The rearrangement uses TRBV19 and TRBJ1-5, with a tentative D call TRBD1 (5 bases). V was cut by 4 bases and J by 4 bases, with 11 bases left in between. The V gene's germline CDR1 is LNHDA and CDR2 SQIVND (reference sequence). The CDR3 has 14 residues. The CDR3 loop is CASSNTGPNQPQHF. CDR3 bases: TGTGCCAGTAGTAACACAGGACCAAATCAGCCCCAGCATTTT.

The rearrangement joins TRBV3-1 (or the pseudogene TRBV3-2) to TRBJ1-1; no firm D call. The CDR3 contains 11 residues. The germline gives CDR1 LGHDT, CDR2 YNNKEL (reference sequence). Trimming took off 1 base at V and 6 bases at J, with 3 bases between the two ends. CDR3 in DNA: TGTGCCAGCAGCCAAGGCGCTGAAGCTTTCTTT. Protein product: CASSQGAEAFF.